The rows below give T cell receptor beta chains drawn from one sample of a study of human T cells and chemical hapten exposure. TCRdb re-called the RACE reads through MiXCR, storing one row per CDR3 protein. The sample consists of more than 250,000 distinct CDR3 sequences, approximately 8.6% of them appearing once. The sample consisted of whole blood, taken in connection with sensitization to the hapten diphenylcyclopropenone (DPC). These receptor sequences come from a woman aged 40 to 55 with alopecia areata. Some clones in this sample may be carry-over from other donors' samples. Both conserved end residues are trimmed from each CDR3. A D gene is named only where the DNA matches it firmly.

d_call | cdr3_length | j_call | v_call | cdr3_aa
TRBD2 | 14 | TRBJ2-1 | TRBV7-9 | ASSSTTSGFLDEQF
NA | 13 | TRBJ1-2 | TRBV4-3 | ASSQETGLSYGYT
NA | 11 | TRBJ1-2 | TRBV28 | ASSLSLIHGYT
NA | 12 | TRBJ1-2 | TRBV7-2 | ASSFDKSNYGYT
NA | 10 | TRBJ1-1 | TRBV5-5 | ASSLTSTEAF
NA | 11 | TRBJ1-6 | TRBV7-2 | ASSLVWDSPLH
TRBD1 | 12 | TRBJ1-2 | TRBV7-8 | ASSSRTGSYGYT
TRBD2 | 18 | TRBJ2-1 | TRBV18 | ASSPRGTSGRPSSYNEQF
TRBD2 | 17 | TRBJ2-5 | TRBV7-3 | ASSAFPGLAGAGQETQY
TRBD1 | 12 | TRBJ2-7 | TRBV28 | ASSRTGGRYEQY
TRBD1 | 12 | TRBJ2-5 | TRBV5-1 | ASSGQGAQETQY
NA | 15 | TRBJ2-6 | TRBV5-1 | ASSLAGGTSGANVLT
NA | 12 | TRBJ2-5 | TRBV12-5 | ASVMSVVQETQY
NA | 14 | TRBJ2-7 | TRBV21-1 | ASSKHRARRTYEQY
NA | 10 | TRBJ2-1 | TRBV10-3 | AISDRGYEQF
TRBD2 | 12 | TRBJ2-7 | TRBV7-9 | ASSSRREGYEQY
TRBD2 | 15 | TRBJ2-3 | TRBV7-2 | ASSLVASGRATDTQY
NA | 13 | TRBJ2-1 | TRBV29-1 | SVEDKRVSYNEQF
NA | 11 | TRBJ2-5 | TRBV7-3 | ASSLGLLETQY
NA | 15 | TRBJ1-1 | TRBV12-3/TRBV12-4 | ASTAGQGTRGNTEAF
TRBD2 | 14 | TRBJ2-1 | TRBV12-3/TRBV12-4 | ASSLFASGIANEQF
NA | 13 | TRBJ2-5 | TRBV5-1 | ASSFSRGGEETQY
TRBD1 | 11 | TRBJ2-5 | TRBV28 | APTGVGEETQY
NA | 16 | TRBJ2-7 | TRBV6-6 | ASIWGGQTDPRAYEQY
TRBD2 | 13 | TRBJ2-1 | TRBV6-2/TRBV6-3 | ASSPLGLAGNEQF
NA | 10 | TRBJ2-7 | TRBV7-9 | ASTWGGSEQY
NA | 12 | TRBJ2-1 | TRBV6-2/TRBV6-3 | ASSRTSSYNEQF
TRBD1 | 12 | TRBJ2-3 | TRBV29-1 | SVGQGKGSDTQY
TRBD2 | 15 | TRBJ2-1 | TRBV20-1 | SAYGLAGGDSYNEQF
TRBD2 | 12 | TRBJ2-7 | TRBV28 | ASSLGLASYEQY
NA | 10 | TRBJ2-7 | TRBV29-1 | SGGPNYYEQY
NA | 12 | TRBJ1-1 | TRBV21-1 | ASSKDQGVPEAF
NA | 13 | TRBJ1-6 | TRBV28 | ASTNPWRYNSPLH
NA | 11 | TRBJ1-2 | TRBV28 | ASSPPVGYGYT